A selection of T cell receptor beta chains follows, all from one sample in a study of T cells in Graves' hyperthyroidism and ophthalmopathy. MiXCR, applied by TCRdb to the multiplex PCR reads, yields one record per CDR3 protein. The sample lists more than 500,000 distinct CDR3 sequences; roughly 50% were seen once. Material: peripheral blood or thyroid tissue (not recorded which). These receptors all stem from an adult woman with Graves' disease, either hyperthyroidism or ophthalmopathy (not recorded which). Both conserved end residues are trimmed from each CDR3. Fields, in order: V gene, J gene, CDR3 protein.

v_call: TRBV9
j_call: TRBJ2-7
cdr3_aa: ASSAGPRYEQY

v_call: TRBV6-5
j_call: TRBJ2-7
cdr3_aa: ASSFGASEQY

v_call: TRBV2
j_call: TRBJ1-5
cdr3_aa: ASSPTDQPQH

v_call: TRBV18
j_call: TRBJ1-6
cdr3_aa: ASSPAENSPLH

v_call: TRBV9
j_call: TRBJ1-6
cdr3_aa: ASSVGNRGDSPLH

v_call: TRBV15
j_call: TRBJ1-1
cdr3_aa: ATNSRGNTEAF

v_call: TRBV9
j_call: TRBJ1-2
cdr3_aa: ASSVEGREPQGYT

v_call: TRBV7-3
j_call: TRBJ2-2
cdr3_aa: ASSLHGAANTGELF

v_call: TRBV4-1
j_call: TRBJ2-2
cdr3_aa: ASSPEGTSTNTGELF

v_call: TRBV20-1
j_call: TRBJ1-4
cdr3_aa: SASAAPRGNEKLF

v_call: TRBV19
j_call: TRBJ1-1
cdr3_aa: ATHGDLIEDTEAF

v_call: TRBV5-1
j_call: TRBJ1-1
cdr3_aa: ASSRVGENTEAF

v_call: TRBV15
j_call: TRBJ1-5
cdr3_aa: ATSSADRPSNQPQH

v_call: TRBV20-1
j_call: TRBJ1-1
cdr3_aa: SAIGNTEAF

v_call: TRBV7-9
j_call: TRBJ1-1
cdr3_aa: ASGGGTMNTEAF

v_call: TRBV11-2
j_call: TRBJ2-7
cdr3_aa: ASSLGDSSSYEQY

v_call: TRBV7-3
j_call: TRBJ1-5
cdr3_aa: ASSLGDRGIQPQH

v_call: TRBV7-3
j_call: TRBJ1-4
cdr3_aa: ASSLTVESNEKLF

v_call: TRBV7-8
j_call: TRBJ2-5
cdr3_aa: ASSTGVSQY

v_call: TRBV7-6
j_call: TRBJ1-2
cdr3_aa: ASSLAPGVFGYT

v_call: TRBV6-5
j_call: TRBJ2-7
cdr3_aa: ASSWRGSSYEQY

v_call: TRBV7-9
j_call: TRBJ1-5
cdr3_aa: ASSTNNQPQH

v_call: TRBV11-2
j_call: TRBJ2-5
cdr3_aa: ASSLDGFDTGAVQETQY

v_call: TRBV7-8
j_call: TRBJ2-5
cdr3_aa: ASSLGPLGQETQY

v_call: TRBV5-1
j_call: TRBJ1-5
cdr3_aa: ASSLEGSQPQH

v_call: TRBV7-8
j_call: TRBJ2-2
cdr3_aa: ASSPSGYTGELF

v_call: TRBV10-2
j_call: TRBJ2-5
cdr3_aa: ASSESDPGETQY

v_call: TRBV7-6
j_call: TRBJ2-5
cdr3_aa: ASSQGGVETQY

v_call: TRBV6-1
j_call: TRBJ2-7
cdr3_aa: ASGAGGLAGGSYEQY

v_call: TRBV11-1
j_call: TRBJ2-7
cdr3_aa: ASRERDSRSYEQY

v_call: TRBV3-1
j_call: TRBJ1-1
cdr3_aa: ASSPETGGLIGF

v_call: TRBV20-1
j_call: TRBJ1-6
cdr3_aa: SARGSGFSSPLH

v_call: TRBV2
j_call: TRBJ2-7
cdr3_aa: ASRQGLAGALEQY

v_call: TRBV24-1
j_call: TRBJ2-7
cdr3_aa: ATSDSGLPYEQY

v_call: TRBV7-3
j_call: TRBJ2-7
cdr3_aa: ASSLRQGSNYEQY

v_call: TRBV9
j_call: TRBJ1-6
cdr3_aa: ASSSEGVNSPLH

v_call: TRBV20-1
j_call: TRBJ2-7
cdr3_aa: SARIQGAASYEQY

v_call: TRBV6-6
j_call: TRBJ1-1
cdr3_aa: ASSPQGITEAF

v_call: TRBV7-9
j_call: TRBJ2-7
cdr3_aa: ASTHGQGLSEQY

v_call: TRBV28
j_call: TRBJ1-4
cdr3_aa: ASSRGQGAVKLF

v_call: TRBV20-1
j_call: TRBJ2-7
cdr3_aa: GGRSSLTYEQY

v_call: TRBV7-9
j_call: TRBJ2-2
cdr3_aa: ASSSSGHPGELF

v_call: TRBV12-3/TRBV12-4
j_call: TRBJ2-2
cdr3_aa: ASSLAHQGMGGELF

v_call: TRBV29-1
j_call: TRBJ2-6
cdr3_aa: SVDSGYGRGANVLT

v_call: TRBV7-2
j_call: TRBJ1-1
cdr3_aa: ASSLRQGENTEAF

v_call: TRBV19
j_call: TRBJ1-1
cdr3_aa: ASSRREKTEAF

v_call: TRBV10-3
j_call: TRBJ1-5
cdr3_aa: AISWTSGRAPEH

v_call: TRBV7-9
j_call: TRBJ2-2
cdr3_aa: ASSSPAGSGRPGELF

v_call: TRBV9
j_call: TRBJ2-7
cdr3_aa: ASSPLGLAGGSSYEQY

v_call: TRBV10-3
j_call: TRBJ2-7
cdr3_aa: AISEKAGLGYEQY